This passage covers 14 T cell receptor beta chains from one sample sequenced in a study of neurological immune-mediated disorders. TCRdb redid the calling of the 5' RACE reads with MiXCR, one entry per CDR3 protein. The sample includes tens of thousands of distinct CDR3 sequences, about 7% of them seen just once. Material: PBMCs. The receptors originated from a woman in her 40s in good health.

This clonotype was observed many times. CDR3 nucleotides: TGTGCCAGTAGTCGATCCCTAGCGGGACCTAGGAATGAGCAGTTCTTC. Protein product: CASSRSLAGPRNEQFF. The chain employs TRBV19 and TRBJ2-1; 9 bases fit TRBD2. The CDR3 runs to 16 residues. Germline lookup yields CDR1 LNHDA and CDR2 SQIVND (reference sequence). V dropped 5 bases and J dropped 7; count of bases not matched to a gene: 12.

This clonotype was observed at least ten times. V usage is TRBV5-4 and J usage is TRBJ2-1; TRBD2 agrees at 10 bases. V dropped 1 base and J dropped 4; count of bases not matched to a gene: 2. Per germline, CDR1 SGHNT and CDR2 YYREEE (reference sequence). This CDR3 is 15 amino acids long. CDR3 sequence: CASSLTSGTYNEQFF. Here the CDR3 DNA reads TGTGCCAGCAGCTTGACTAGCGGGACGTACAATGAGCAGTTCTTC.

This clonotype was seen a handful of times. This sequence joins TRBV7-6 and TRBJ1-1; D gene ambiguous. The germline CDR1 and CDR2 sequences are SGHVS and FNYEAQ. The CDR3 runs to 14 residues. V was pared by 6 bases and J by 1 base, with 12 bases between. This chain's CDR3 is CASSSDGKNTEAFF. The CDR3 coding sequence is TGTGCCAGCAGTTCCGACGGTAAGAACACTGAAGCTTTCTTT.

The table lists this clonotype with many counts. The chain combines TRBV28 with TRBJ2-7, with D tentatively TRBD2 (5 bases). The V and J ends lost 2 bases and 3 bases respectively, with 11 bases between them. The CDR3 loop spans 14 amino acids. CDR1 MDHEN and CDR2 SYDVKM come from the germline V gene. The CDR3 protein is CASSLARRLYEQYF. CDR3 coding DNA: TGTGCCAGCAGTTTAGCCCGGAGGCTCTACGAGCAGTACTTC.

At least ten counts were recorded for this clonotype. The chain joins TRBV12-3 or TRBV12-4 to TRBJ1-2; D is unclear. The CDR3 is 12 amino acids. The V end was cut by 3 bases, the J end by 5 bases, with 7 bases between. In nucleotides, the CDR3 is TGTGCCAGCAGTTTCGACACGTATGGCTACACCTTC. Protein sequence: CASSFDTYGYTF.

This chain links TRBV12-3 or TRBV12-4 with TRBJ2-3; tentative D call: TRBD2 (5 bases). Deletions cut 3 bases from V and 3 bases from J, with 13 bases between. CDR3 size: 15 residues. The CDR3 protein is CASSFFLGETDTQYF. The CDR3 DNA reads as TGTGCCAGCAGTTTTTTTTTGGGAGAGACAGATACGCAGTATTTT.

This clonotype was detected ten times or more. The V gene is TRBV4-2, the J gene TRBJ2-1; 9 positions match TRBD2. Germline-derived CDR1 and CDR2 are LGHNA and YNFKEQ. This CDR3 has 17 residues. V shed 1 base and J 2 bases; nucleotides not matched to a gene: 6. For the CDR3, the DNA is TGTGCCAGCAGCCAAGTTTTAGCGGGAGAGGCCTACAATGAGCAGTTCTTC. Its translation is CASSQVLAGEAYNEQFF.

This clonotype was recorded many times. The rearrangement joins TRBV7-9 to TRBJ1-5; no firm D call. Trimming removed 0 bases at V and 2 bases at J, with 11 bases between. Germline CDR1 and CDR2: SEHNR and FQNEAQ (reference sequence). CDR3 length: 16 residues. CDR3 sequence (DNA): TGTGCCAGCAGCTTAGCCGCCGGACCAGGCAATCAGCCCCAGCATTTT. Encoded protein: CASSLAAGPGNQPQHF.

This clonotype was detected many times. The genes are TRBV24-1 and TRBJ2-7, with 8 bases fitting TRBD1. This CDR3 has 15 residues. Trimming took 8 bases from V and 9 from J; bases not matched to a gene: 17. Germline CDR1 is KGHDR and CDR2 is SFDVKD. In DNA form, the CDR3 reads TGTGCCACCAACCTGGGGCAGGGGGCTCCTATCGGGCAGTACGTC. Amino acids: CATNLGQGAPIGQYV.

This clonotype has ten or more counts. The genes are TRBV9 and TRBJ2-5; maybe TRBD1 (6 bases). Trimming pared 0 bases from V and 2 bases from J, leaving 11 bases between. CDR3 length equals 15 residues. The germline CDR1 and CDR2 sequences are SGDLS and YYNGEE. CDR3 protein: CASSVGGGHQETQYF. Here the CDR3 DNA reads TGTGCCAGCAGCGTAGGAGGGGGACATCAAGAGACCCAGTACTTC.

This clonotype has ten or more counts. This sequence joins TRBV20-1 and TRBJ2-3; D possibly corresponds to TRBD2 (6 bases). Trimming took off 6 bases at V and 0 bases at J, with 13 bases between the two ends. CDR1 DFQATT and CDR2 SNEGSKA come from the germline V gene (reference sequence). There are 14 residues in the CDR3. CDR3 nucleotide sequence: TGCAGTGCCCAGGAGGGTCCTAGCACAGATACGCAGTATTTT. Amino acid sequence: CSAQEGPSTDTQYF.

This clonotype has a count of ten or more. This chain links TRBV27 with TRBJ2-1; no firm D call. V shed 4 bases and J shed 6 bases, with 7 bases lying between them. Germline assignment: CDR1 MNHEY and CDR2 SMNVEV (reference sequence). The CDR3 is 12 amino acids. Here the CDR3 DNA reads TGTGCCAGCAGTTATCCAGGCAATGAGCAGTTCTTC. The encoded protein is CASSYPGNEQFF.

The table lists this clonotype with a count of one. The chain is built from TRBV27 and TRBJ2-1, with TRBD2 matching over 13 bases. This CDR3 has 16 residues. V shed 6 bases, J shed 5 bases, and the junction held 7 bases outside the gene matches. The V gene's germline CDR1 is MNHEY and CDR2 SMNVEV (reference sequence). CDR3 in DNA: TGTGCCAGCAGCCCGGGACTAGCGGGAAATAACAATGAGCAGTTCTTC. The encoded protein is CASSPGLAGNNNEQFF.

This clonotype has a count of ten or more. J is TRBJ1-4 and V is TRBV7-2; D is ambiguous. The germline V gene encodes CDR1 SGHTA and CDR2 FQGNSA. The V end was cut by 3 bases, the J end by 0 bases, with 14 bases between. The CDR3 contains 17 residues. The CDR3 nucleotides read TGTGCCAGCAGCTTTCTGTCTGCGGTACCAACTAATGAAAAACTGTTTTTT. Its protein product is CASSFLSAVPTNEKLFF.